A single sample is the source of the 19 T cell receptor beta chains below, sequenced in a study of spatial heterogeneity in lung cancer. This sample's time point: blood at routine non-recurrence follow-up after resection. TCRdb reanalysed the 5' RACE reads using MiXCR and keeps one entry per CDR3 protein. The data hold more than 75,000 distinct CDR3 sequences, with 19% observed a single time. The sample consisted of PBMCs, taken at follow-up. Every receptor here comes from a male donor with early-stage non-small cell lung cancer.

The chain employs TRBV20-1 and TRBJ2-1; a weak D match, TRBD2 (7 bases). The CDR3 is made up of 14 amino acids. The germline V gene has CDR1 DFQATT and CDR2 SNEGSKA (reference sequence). Trimming cost V 1 base and J 6 bases, with 13 bases left between them. CDR3 region: CSARGGGAFNEQFF. DNA for the CDR3: TGCAGTGCTAGAGGTGGGGGGGCCTTCAATGAGCAGTTCTTC.

A few counts support this clonotype. The rearrangement joins TRBV4-1 to TRBJ1-1; 7 bases line up with TRBD1. Trimming cost V 2 bases and J 1 base; bases outside gene matches: 4. The CDR3 is 15 amino acids. The germline gives CDR1 MGHRA, CDR2 YSYEKL. CDR3 sequence reads: CASSQLGTENTEAFF. The CDR3 region has the DNA TGCGCCAGCAGCCAACTAGGGACAGAGAACACTGAAGCTTTCTTT.

The rearrangement uses TRBV27 and TRBJ2-7; 8 bases match TRBD2. This CDR3 is 17 amino acids long. V lost 2 bases, J lost 1 base, and 10 bases stayed unmatched. Looked up from germline, CDR1 is MNHEY and CDR2 is SMNVEV (reference sequence). CDR3 in amino acids: CASSLKNSGGRSYEQYF. Here the CDR3 DNA reads TGTGCCAGCAGTTTAAAGAACTCGGGAGGGCGTTCCTACGAGCAGTACTTC.

This clonotype turned up a few times. The CDR3 reads CASSPQGGGNNSPLHF. CDR3 bases: TGTGCCAGCTCACCCCAGGGTGGGGGTAATAATTCACCCCTCCACTTT. The chain couples TRBV18 to TRBJ1-6; a weak D match, TRBD1 (5 bases). Deletions cut 3 bases from V and 5 bases from J, with 14 bases between. This CDR3 has 16 residues. The germline gives CDR1 KGHSH, CDR2 LQKENI.

The rearrangement uses TRBV20-1 and TRBJ1-1; TRBD1 matches at 10 bases. Germline V gene sequence: CDR1 DFQATT, CDR2 SNEGSKA (reference sequence). The CDR3 is made up of 15 amino acids. Germline trimming cut 0 bases from V and 4 bases from J; bases unmatched to any gene: 5. For the CDR3, the DNA is TGCAGTGCTAGAGATCAGACAGGGGGCATCACTGAAGCTTTCTTT. Translation gives CSARDQTGGITEAFF.

This clonotype has a handful of counts. The V gene is TRBV9, the J gene TRBJ2-7; D could derive from TRBD1 or TRBD2 (5 bases each). CDR1 SGDLS and CDR2 YYNGEE come from the germline V gene. This CDR3 comprises 13 residues. Between the trimmed V and J ends, which lost 3 bases and 5 bases, there was a span of 12 bases. The CDR3 DNA follows: TGTGCCAGCAGCGCGAGGGACGGAGACGAGCAGTACTTC. It translates to CASSARDGDEQYF. Combining the CDR3 with reference TRBV9 and TRBJ2-7 gives the whole variable domain DSGVTQTPKHLITATGQRVTLRCSPRSGDLSVYWYQQSLDQGLQFLIQYYNGEERAKGNILERFSAQQFPDLHSELNLSSLELGDSALYFCASSARDGDEQYFGPGTRLTVT.

The chain combines TRBV7-9 with TRBJ2-1, with 10 nucleotides matching TRBD1. Trimming at V came to 5 bases and at J to 6 bases, leaving 7 bases not matched to a gene. This CDR3 spans 15 amino acids. The germline V gene encodes CDR1 SEHNR and CDR2 FQNEAQ (reference sequence). The CDR3 loop is CASSAGQGIGNEQFF. The CDR3 DNA sequence: TGTGCCAGCAGCGCGGGACAGGGGATAGGCAATGAGCAGTTCTTC.

This clonotype was observed a few times. This chain connects TRBV7-6 to TRBJ2-5; D unclear. The CDR3 sequence is 12 residues long. Trimming cost V 2 bases and J 5 bases, with 6 bases left between them. CDR1 is SGHVS and CDR2 is FNYEAQ in the germline V gene. CDR3 amino acids: CASSLISETQYF. The CDR3 DNA follows: TGTGCCAGCAGCTTAATATCGGAGACCCAGTACTTC. Complete variable domain (other parts from reference TRBV7-6 and TRBJ2-5): GAGVSQSPRYKVTKRGQDVALRCDPISGHVSLYWYRQALGQGPEFLTYFNYEAQQDKSGLPNDRFSAERPEGSISTLTIQRTEQRDSAMYRCASSLISETQYFGPGTRLLVL.

The genes are TRBV6-2 or TRBV6-3 and TRBJ1-3; the D is unclear. The CDR3 spans 14 residues. The V end lost 4 bases, the J end lost 0 bases, and 7 bases lay between the germline ends. CDR1 is MNHEY, CDR2 SVGEGT, per germline. The CDR3 region is CASSSFRSGNTIYF. The CDR3 coding sequence is TGTGCCAGCAGTTCCTTTCGCTCTGGAAACACCATATATTTT.

This clonotype was counted only a few times. The chain employs TRBV15 and TRBJ1-1, with D perhaps TRBD1 (5 bases). Germline assignment: CDR1 LNHNV and CDR2 YYDKDF (reference sequence). CDR3 length: 19 residues. The germline V and J ends were trimmed by 1 base and 0 bases, with 21 bases remaining between them. The CDR3 bases are TGTGCCACCAGCAGAGTAAAACTATCCCGGGACGGTTTGAACACTGAAGCTTTCTTT. This sequence encodes CATSRVKLSRDGLNTEAFF. The whole variable domain, filled in from reference TRBV15 and TRBJ1-1, reads DAMVIQNPRYQVTQFGKPVTLSCSQTLNHNVMYWYQQKSSQAPKLLFHYYDKDFNNEADTPDNFQSRRPNTSFCFLDIRSPGLGDTAMYLCATSRVKLSRDGLNTEAFFGQGTRLTVV.

This clonotype was detected a few times. V usage is TRBV27 and J usage is TRBJ2-7, with D hard to call. Looked up from germline, CDR1 is MNHEY and CDR2 is SMNVEV (reference sequence). The CDR3 has 12 residues. V gave up 6 bases and J gave up 4 bases, with 10 bases separating them. CDR3 region: CASSPLGYEQYF. CDR3 DNA sequence: TGTGCCAGCAGCCCTCTAGGATACGAGCAGTACTTC.

The CDR3 region is CASSVDRAGEAFF. The CDR3 DNA is TGTGCCAGCAGCGTAGACAGGGCCGGCGAAGCTTTCTTT. V is TRBV9 and J is TRBJ1-1, with D possibly matching TRBD1 (6 bases). Germline CDR1 is SGDLS and CDR2 is YYNGEE. The CDR3 consists of 13 residues. The ends were cut back, 0 bases at V and 8 bases at J, with 11 bases in the middle.

This clonotype was picked up a small number of times. V and J are TRBV9 and TRBJ2-2; a possible D gene is TRBD2 (7 bases). This CDR3 is built from 16 residues. CDR1 and CDR2 from the germline V gene are SGDLS and YYNGEE. The V and J ends lost 0 bases and 5 bases respectively, with 14 bases between them. The chain's CDR3 is CASSVGGGARTGELFF. The DNA for the CDR3 is TGTGCCAGCAGCGTAGGCGGGGGCGCGAGAACCGGGGAGCTGTTTTTT.

The chain carries TRBV5-4 and TRBJ2-3; D tentatively reads TRBD1 or TRBD2 (6 bases each). From germline, CDR1 is SGHNT and CDR2 YYREEE (reference sequence). The CDR3 contains 16 residues. V was shortened by 5 bases and J by 0 bases, with 16 bases between the two germline ends. The CDR3 reads CASREGGPVSTDTQYF. In nucleotides, the CDR3 is TGTGCCAGCAGAGAGGGGGGCCCCGTCAGCACAGATACGCAGTATTTT.

The V and J genes are TRBV9 and TRBJ2-7, with 7 bases fitting TRBD1. CDR1 and CDR2 (germline): SGDLS, YYNGEE. V dropped 0 bases and J dropped 5; count of bases not matched to a gene: 11. CDR3 length: 16 residues. The CDR3 DNA reads TGTGCCAGCAGCGTAGCCTTCGGGACAGAAGTTGACGAGCAGTACTTC. Protein sequence: CASSVAFGTEVDEQYF.

This clonotype was seen only once. V is TRBV4-1 and J is TRBJ2-7, with a weak D call TRBD1 (5 bases). V was trimmed by 3 bases and J by 7 bases, leaving 19 bases between them. Germline V gene lookup returns CDR1 MGHRA and CDR2 YSYEKL. The CDR3 spans 15 residues. Here the CDR3 reads CASSHVSGKEGEQYF. The DNA for the CDR3 is TGCGCCAGCAGCCATGTTTCAGGGAAGGAAGGGGAGCAGTACTTC.

This clonotype was observed many times. The gene calls are TRBV6-1 and TRBJ1-5; D might be TRBD1 (6 bases). The CDR3 consists of 17 residues. CDR1 and CDR2 from the germline V gene are MNHNS and SASEGT. Between the trimmed V and J ends, which lost 4 bases and 1 base, there was a span of 17 bases. The CDR3 loop reads CASSAHLPGASNQPQHF. CDR3 nucleotide sequence: TGTGCCAGCAGTGCCCACCTCCCGGGGGCAAGCAATCAGCCCCAGCATTTT.

The rearrangement links TRBV5-1 to TRBJ2-5, with D perhaps matching TRBD1 or TRBD2 (5 bases each). Deletions cut 0 bases from V and 4 bases from J, with 13 bases between. CDR3 length: 15 amino acids. Germline values: CDR1 SGHRS, CDR2 YFSETQ. CDR3 amino acids: CASSLDGDRSETQYF. In DNA, the CDR3 is TGCGCCAGCAGCTTGGACGGGGACCGGTCAGAGACCCAGTACTTC.

This clonotype occurred a few times. The chain joins TRBV29-1 to TRBJ2-3, with 7 bases aligning to TRBD1. CDR3 length equals 19 residues. Germline lookup yields CDR1 SQVTM and CDR2 ANQGSEA. V dropped 1 base and J dropped 5; count of bases not matched to a gene: 21. The CDR3, as DNA: TGCAGCGTTGAAGGAAGACAGGGATTTGTAAACCGAGACCAAGATACGCAGTATTTT. Its protein is CSVEGRQGFVNRDQDTQYF.